The clone carrying this T cell receptor (beta chain) was detected ten times or more. Its antigen is unidentified. The CDR3 is made up of 17 amino acids. CDR1 is LGHNA, CDR2 YNFKEQ, per germline. The V gene lost 1 base and the J gene lost 2 bases, with 14 bases spanning the gap. Genomic DNA served as template for TCR beta VDJ and CDR3 profiling. MiXCR was run by TCRdb on the reads, yielding one entry per CDR3 protein. The table has over 40,000 distinct CDR3 sequences, roughly 69% seen once; the top ten hold around 31%. This specimen comes from a study of CD8+CD57+ T cells in acquired aplastic anemia. About the research overall: The average for DNA from sorted CD4+ and CD8+ cells was about 3.3 ug. Healthy donor sequencing depth: 9.5 million to 10.8 million CD4+, approximately 12 million CD8+ reads.

Regarding the study as a whole: In common between the patients and the controls were twenty-nine CD8+ CDR3 sequences.

Sequenced: sorted CD4+, CD8+, or CD8+CD57+ T cells (not recorded which) from PBMCs. This chain uses TRBV4-2 with TRBJ2-2, with D perhaps being TRBD1 or TRBD2 (5 bases each). This TCR was sampled from a human donor in good health, serving as a control. The CDR3 nucleotides read TGTGCCAGCAGCCAAGGGGAGACAGACATTAACACCGGGGAGCTGTTTTTT. Translation gives CASSQGETDINTGELFF.